The clone carrying this T cell receptor (beta chain) was found once. Germline CDR1 and CDR2: KGHDR and SFDVKD. The CDR3 is 13 residues long. V was shortened by 9 bases and J by 7 bases, with 17 bases between the two germline ends. This entry belongs to a study of blood T cell repertoires in COVID-19. Study summary: Italy, Spain and the United States were the sources of the convalescent and acute COVID-19 samples. T cells, B-cell-depleted T cells, or PBMCs provided the cDNA or gDNA that served as material.

In the authors' methods: The authors estimated nucleated cell counts from reference gene primer amplification. Clones were read by immunoSEQ multiplex PCR, and TCRdb kept only the in-frame ones, dropping some. V and J calls and clone size are copied from that table; D and trimming were computed from the DNA. The profile covers about 320,000 clones, with more than 75% appearing a single time and 2% to 3% taken by the ten largest. Symptom resolution, clearance, or two negative PCRs marked donors in Cohort 3 as recovered. This rearrangement joins TRBV24-1 to TRBJ1-2; possible D gene TRBD1, 6 bases. The sequence derives from a man between 60 and 75 years old who had recovered from COVID-19. Sequencing was carried out using PBMCs or T cells enriched from blood (not recorded which). CDR3 sequence: CATSPPGGRGYTF. CDR3 sequence (DNA): TGTGCCACCTCACCCCCGGGGGGCCGTGGCTACACCTTC.